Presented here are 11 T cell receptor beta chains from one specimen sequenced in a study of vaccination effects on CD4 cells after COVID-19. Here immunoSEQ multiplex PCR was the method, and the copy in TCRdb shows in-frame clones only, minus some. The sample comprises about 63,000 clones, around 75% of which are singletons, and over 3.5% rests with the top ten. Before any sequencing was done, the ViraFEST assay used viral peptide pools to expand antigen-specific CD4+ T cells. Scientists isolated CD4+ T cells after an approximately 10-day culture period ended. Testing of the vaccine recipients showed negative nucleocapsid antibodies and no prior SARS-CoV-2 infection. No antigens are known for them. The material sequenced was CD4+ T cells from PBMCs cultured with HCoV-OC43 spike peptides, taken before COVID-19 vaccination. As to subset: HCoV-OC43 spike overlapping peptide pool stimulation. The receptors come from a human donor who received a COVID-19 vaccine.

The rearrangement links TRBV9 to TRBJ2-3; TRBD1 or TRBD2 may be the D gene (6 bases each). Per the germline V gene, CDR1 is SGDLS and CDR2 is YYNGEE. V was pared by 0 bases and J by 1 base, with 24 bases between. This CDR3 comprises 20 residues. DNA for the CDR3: TGTGCCAGCAGCGTAGCACAGGGAGGTCAATCCGCGGGGCGCACAGATACGCAGTATTTT. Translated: CASSVAQGGQSAGRTDTQYF.

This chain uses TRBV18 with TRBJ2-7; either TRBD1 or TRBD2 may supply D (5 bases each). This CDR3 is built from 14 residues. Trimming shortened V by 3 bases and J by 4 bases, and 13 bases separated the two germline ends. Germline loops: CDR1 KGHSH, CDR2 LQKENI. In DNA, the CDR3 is TGTGCCAGCTCACCTACCGGGACGGCATACGAGCAGTACGTC. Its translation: CASSPTGTAYEQYV.

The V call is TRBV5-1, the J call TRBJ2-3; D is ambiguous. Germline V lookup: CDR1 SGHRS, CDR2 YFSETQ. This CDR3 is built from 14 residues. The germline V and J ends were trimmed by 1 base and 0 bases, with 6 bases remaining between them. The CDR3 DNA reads TGCGCCAGCAGCTTGTTCAAGAGCACAGATACGCAGTATTTT. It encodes CASSLFKSTDTQYF.

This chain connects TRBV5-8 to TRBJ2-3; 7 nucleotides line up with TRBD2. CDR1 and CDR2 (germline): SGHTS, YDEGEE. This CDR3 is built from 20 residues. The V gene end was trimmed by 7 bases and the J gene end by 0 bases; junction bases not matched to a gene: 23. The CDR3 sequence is CASPKGWSRAGEQSTDTQYF. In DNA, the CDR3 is TGTGCCAGCCCTAAAGGGTGGTCCCGGGCGGGGGAGCAGAGCACAGATACGCAGTATTTT.

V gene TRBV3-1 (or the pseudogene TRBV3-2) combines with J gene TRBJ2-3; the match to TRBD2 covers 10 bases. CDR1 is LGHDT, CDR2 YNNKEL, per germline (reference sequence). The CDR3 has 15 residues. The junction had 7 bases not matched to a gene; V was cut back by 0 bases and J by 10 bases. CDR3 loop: CASSQDITSGDPQYF. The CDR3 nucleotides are TGTGCCAGCAGCCAAGATATCACTAGCGGGGACCCGCAGTATTTT.

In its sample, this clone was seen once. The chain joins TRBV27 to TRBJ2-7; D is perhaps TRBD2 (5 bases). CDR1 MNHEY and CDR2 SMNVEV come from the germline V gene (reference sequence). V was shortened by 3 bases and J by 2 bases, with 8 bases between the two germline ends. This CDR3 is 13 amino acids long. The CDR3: CASSFAGAYEQYV. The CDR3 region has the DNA TGTGCCAGCAGTTTTGCCGGGGCCTACGAGCAGTACGTC.

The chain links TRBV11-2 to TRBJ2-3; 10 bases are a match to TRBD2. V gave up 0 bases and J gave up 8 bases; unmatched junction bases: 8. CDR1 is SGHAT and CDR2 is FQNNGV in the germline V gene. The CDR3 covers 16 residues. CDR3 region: CASSLDSRLAGVTQYF. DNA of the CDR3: TGTGCCAGCAGCTTAGATAGCCGGCTAGCGGGGGTTACGCAGTATTTT.

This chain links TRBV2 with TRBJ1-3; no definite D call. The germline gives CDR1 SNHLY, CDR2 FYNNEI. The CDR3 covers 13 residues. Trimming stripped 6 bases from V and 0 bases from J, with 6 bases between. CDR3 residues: CASRGNSGNTIYF. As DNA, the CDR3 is TGTGCCAGCAGGGGGAACTCTGGAAACACCATATATTTT. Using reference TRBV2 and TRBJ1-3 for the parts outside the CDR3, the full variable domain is EPEVTQTPSHQVTQMGQEVILRCVPISNHLYFYWYRQILGQKVEFLVSFYNNEISEKSEIFDDQFSVERPDGSNFTLKIRSTKLEDSAMYFCASRGNSGNTIYFGEGSWLTVV.

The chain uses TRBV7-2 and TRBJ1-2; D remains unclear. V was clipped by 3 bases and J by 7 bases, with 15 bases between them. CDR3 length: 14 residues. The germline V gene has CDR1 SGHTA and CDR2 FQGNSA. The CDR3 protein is CASSLHGVETGYTF. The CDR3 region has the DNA TGTGCCAGCAGCTTGCACGGGGTCGAGACTGGCTACACCTTC.

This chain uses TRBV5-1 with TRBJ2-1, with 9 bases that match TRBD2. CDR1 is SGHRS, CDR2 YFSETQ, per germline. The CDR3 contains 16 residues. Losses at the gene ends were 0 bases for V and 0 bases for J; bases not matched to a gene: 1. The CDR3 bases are TGCGCCAGCAGCTTGGCAGCGGGGGGCTCCTACAATGAGCAGTTCTTC. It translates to CASSLAAGGSYNEQFF.

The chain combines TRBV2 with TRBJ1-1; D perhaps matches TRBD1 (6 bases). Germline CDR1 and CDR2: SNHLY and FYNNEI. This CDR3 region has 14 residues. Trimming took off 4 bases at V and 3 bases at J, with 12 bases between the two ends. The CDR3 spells CASSVQGTDTEAFF. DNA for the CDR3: TGTGCCAGCAGTGTGCAGGGGACGGACACTGAAGCTTTCTTT.